These 24 T cell receptor beta chains originate from one sample sequenced in a study of blood T cell repertoires in COVID-19 (dated by TCRdb to the early 2020s). Library construction relied on the immunoSEQ multiplex PCR assay. The table comes from immuneACCESS by way of TCRdb, which keeps in-frame sequences with V and J called. Part of the clones is missing from these tables; in studies checked, under half for an unresolved V gene and the rest for unknown reasons. This sample holds over 95,000 clones; roughly 84% were observed only once. The ten largest account for around 8% of the sample. The sequencing sample was made of peripheral blood. The receptors were sampled from a woman aged 40-49 years with acute or convalescent COVID-19.

The chain joins TRBV2 to TRBJ2-7, with TRBD2 matching 12 bases. This CDR3 has 16 residues. The trim removed 4 bases at V and 2 bases at J, leaving 6 bases unmatched. Per the germline V gene, CDR1 is SNHLY and CDR2 is FYNNEI. The CDR3 loop is CASSVPSGGAAYEQYF. In nucleotides, the CDR3 is TGTGCCAGCAGTGTACCTAGCGGGGGGGCCGCCTACGAGCAGTACTTC.

This clone was detected a few times. This sample includes further DNA sequences coding for the same CDR3. The chain uses TRBV6-2 or TRBV6-3 and TRBJ1-1; 7 bases align to TRBD1. Germline-derived CDR1 and CDR2 are MNHEY and SVGEGT. V shed 5 bases and J 1 base; nucleotides not matched to a gene: 10. This CDR3 is built from 16 residues. The CDR3 spells CASSRQGLVGNTEAFF. The CDR3 DNA is TGTGCCAGCAGTAGACAGGGCCTCGTTGGGAACACTGAAGCTTTCTTT.

The V and J genes are TRBV7-2 and TRBJ1-3; D is uncertain. The germline V and J ends were trimmed by 2 bases and 0 bases, with 8 bases remaining between them. Germline CDR1 reads SGHTA; CDR2 reads FQGNSA. CDR3 length: 15 residues. DNA for the CDR3: TGTGCCAGCAGCTTATACAGCAACTCTGGAAACACCATATATTTT. Its translation: CASSLYSNSGNTIYF.

The chain employs TRBV9 and TRBJ2-5, with TRBD1 matching 8 bases. J lost 8 bases, V lost 4 bases, and 10 bases had no gene match. The length of the CDR3 is 14 residues. Germline V gene lookup returns CDR1 SGDLS and CDR2 YYNGEE. CDR3 sequence (DNA): TGTGCCAGCAGCACCGCAGGGGGCGCGGAAACCCAGTACTTC. Its protein is CASSTAGGAETQYF.

This chain connects TRBV18 to TRBJ1-5; TRBD1 aligns across 7 bases. This CDR3 contains 14 residues. The J segment lost 6 bases and the V segment lost 3 bases, leaving 5 bases of the junction unmatched. Germline-derived CDR1 and CDR2 are KGHSH and LQKENI. CDR3 nucleotide sequence: TGTGCCAGCTCACCGACAGGGTCAGCTCAGCCCCAGCATTTT. Its translation: CASSPTGSAQPQHF.

The V gene is TRBV5-4, the J gene TRBJ2-2, with unresolved D. The V gene's germline CDR1 is SGHNT and CDR2 YYREEE (reference sequence). The V gene lost 2 bases and the J gene lost 6 bases, with 17 bases spanning the gap. The CDR3 is 16 amino acids. Here the CDR3 DNA reads TGTGCCAGCAGCTTTTTCCGCACAGATTTAGCCGGGGAGCTGTTTTTT. Its translation: CASSFFRTDLAGELFF.

The chain couples TRBV4-3 to TRBJ2-1; TRBD2 aligns across 8 bases. The V gene end was trimmed by 1 base and the J gene end by 8 bases; junction bases not matched to a gene: 4. This CDR3 has 14 amino acids. Germline CDR1 reads LGHNA; CDR2 reads YSLEER. The CDR3 bases are TGCGCCAGCAGCCAAGCGGGGGGGCTCGATGAGCAGTTCTTC. Translation: CASSQAGGLDEQFF.

This chain joins TRBV28 and TRBJ2-7, with D perhaps matching TRBD1 (6 bases). The CDR3 runs 14 residues. V lost 6 bases to trimming and J lost 3 bases, with 15 bases between them. Germline V gene sequence: CDR1 MDHEN, CDR2 SYDVKM. The DNA for the CDR3 is TGTGCCAGCAGGGGGGCCAGGGGATTCTACGAGCAGTACTTC. Translation gives CASRGARGFYEQYF.

The genes are TRBV3-1 (or the pseudogene TRBV3-2) and TRBJ1-2; D unresolved. CDR3 length: 13 residues. V was pared by 0 bases and J by 4 bases, with 6 bases between. Germline assignment: CDR1 LGHDT and CDR2 YNNKEL (reference sequence). In DNA, the CDR3 is TGTGCCAGCAGCCAAGATGGAGCCTATGGCTACACCTTC. Translated: CASSQDGAYGYTF.

The rearrangement joins TRBV29-1 to TRBJ1-3, with 8 bases identical to TRBD1. The J segment lost 7 bases and the V segment lost 7 bases, leaving 6 bases of the junction unmatched. Germline values: CDR1 SQVTM, CDR2 ANQGSEA. The CDR3 sequence is 12 residues long. The CDR3 loop is CSAWTGSNTIYF. The CDR3 DNA is TGCAGCGCCTGGACAGGGTCTAACACCATATATTTT.

CDR3: CASSQAFSGGPRTGELFF. CDR3 bases: TGCGCCAGCAGCCAAGCTTTTAGCGGGGGGCCGAGGACCGGGGAGCTGTTTTTT. The gene calls are TRBV4-1 and TRBJ2-2; 10 nucleotides align to TRBD2. CDR3 size: 18 residues. With V trimmed by 1 base and J by 5 bases, 10 bases remained unmatched. In germline, CDR1 is MGHRA, CDR2 YSYEKL.

The rearrangement joins TRBV24-1 to TRBJ2-1; 9 bases fit TRBD2. V lost 2 bases and J lost 0; bases outside the gene matches: 7. This CDR3 is 18 amino acids long. The germline V gene has CDR1 KGHDR and CDR2 SFDVKD. CDR3 residues: CATSDSRPSGNSYNEQFF. In DNA, the CDR3 is TGTGCCACCAGTGATTCCCGGCCTAGCGGGAACTCCTACAATGAGCAGTTCTTC.

The V and J genes are TRBV28 and TRBJ2-3; no clear D gene. The CDR3 is 16 amino acids. Germline V gives CDR1 MDHEN, CDR2 SYDVKM. V shed 2 bases and J shed 0 bases, with 12 bases lying between them. The CDR3 DNA is TGTGCCAGCAGTTTAACGGTCAGGTTTAGCACAGATACGCAGTATTTT. The encoded protein is CASSLTVRFSTDTQYF.

V gene TRBV6-5 combines with J gene TRBJ1-2; TRBD1 is a possible D gene (6 bases). The germline gives CDR1 MNHEY, CDR2 SVGAGI. CDR3 size: 15 residues. V shed 6 bases and J shed 5 bases, with 19 bases lying between them. The CDR3 loop reads CASRTGGGAGYGYTF. CDR3 DNA sequence: TGTGCCAGCAGGACTGGGGGGGGCGCGGGGTATGGCTACACCTTC.

Of note for this clone: A read error may produce the germline difference seen at one junction end. V gene TRBV6-2 or TRBV6-3 combines with J gene TRBJ2-7; a possible D gene is TRBD1 (7 bases). CDR1 MNHEY and CDR2 SVGEGT come from the germline V gene. The CDR3 runs 12 residues. CDR3 amino acids: CASSLEAGQKTF. Written as DNA, the CDR3 is TGTGCCAGCAGTTTAGAGGCGGGACAGAAGACCTTC.

The genes are TRBV29-1 and TRBJ2-2, with D possibly TRBD1 on 6 matching bases. The germline V gene encodes CDR1 SQVTM and CDR2 ANQGSEA. The CDR3 spans 11 residues. The V end was cut by 7 bases, the J end by 5 bases, with 8 bases between. The CDR3 region is CSAQGTGELFF. The CDR3 DNA is TGCAGCGCACAGGGAACCGGGGAGCTGTTTTTT.

V gene TRBV11-2 combines with J gene TRBJ1-2, with 7 positions matching TRBD1. V was clipped by 0 bases and J by 3 bases; unmatched bases: 4. The CDR3 covers 15 residues. The germline CDR1 and CDR2 sequences are SGHAT and FQNNGV. This chain's CDR3 is CASSLDVTGYYGYTF. CDR3 bases: TGTGCCAGCAGCTTAGACGTGACAGGGTACTATGGCTACACCTTC.

V and J are TRBV6-2 or TRBV6-3 and TRBJ1-6; 7 bases align to TRBD1. After removal of 5 bases from V and 7 bases from J, the junction contained 11 bases not matched to a gene. Germline lookup yields CDR1 MNHEY and CDR2 SVGEGT. The CDR3 sequence is 16 residues long. Written as DNA, the CDR3 is TGTGCCAGCAGTCGAAACAGACAGGGAGGCAATTCACCCCTCCACTTT. Encoded protein: CASSRNRQGGNSPLHF.

This clone was detected a few times. V usage is TRBV28 and J usage is TRBJ2-7; TRBD2 matches 8 bases. In germline, CDR1 is MDHEN, CDR2 SYDVKM. V lost 3 bases and J lost 2; bases outside the gene matches: 9. CDR3 length: 16 amino acids. The CDR3 coding sequence is TGTGCCAGCAGTTTTCTTCGGGGCGGGGGGACCTACGAGCAGTACTTC. It translates to CASSFLRGGGTYEQYF.

Written as DNA, the CDR3 is TGTGCCAGCAGCTTGGCTGAACTAGCGGGGGTTTCCTACGAGCAGTACTTC. This encodes CASSLAELAGVSYEQYF. V gene TRBV7-8 combines with J gene TRBJ2-7, with 11 bases identical to TRBD2. CDR3 size: 17 residues. The trim removed 3 bases at V and 1 base at J, leaving 8 bases unmatched. Looked up from germline, CDR1 is SGHVS and CDR2 is FQNEAQ.

The CDR3 reads CASSPDKNEQFF. CDR3 in DNA: TGTGCCAGCTCACCAGACAAAAATGAGCAGTTCTTC. The chain is built from TRBV18 and TRBJ2-1; D is unclear. The ends were cut back, 2 bases at V and 7 bases at J, with 6 bases in the middle. CDR3 length: 12 amino acids. CDR1 is KGHSH, CDR2 LQKENI, per germline.

A remark on this clone: This CDR3 fails to terminate in the conserved phenylalanine or tryptophan, so it likely reflects a read error. The limits of the CDR3 on the DNA are not certain, so only TCRdb's listed CDR3 is given. V usage is TRBV19 and J usage is TRBJ1-2. The CDR3 has 12 residues if both end residues are counted. Looked up from germline, CDR1 is LNHDA and CDR2 is SQIVND (reference sequence). The CDR3 here is CASTSEQGRWSN.

In its sample, this clone was seen once. The rearrangement links TRBV4-2 to TRBJ2-7; D is unresolved. The CDR3 has 13 residues. Germline V CDR1 and CDR2: LGHNA, YNFKEQ. V lost 1 base to trimming and J lost 6 bases, with 10 bases between them. The CDR3 nucleotides are TGTGCCAGCAGCCAAGCTCAATCCGGCGAGCAGTACTTC. Translation: CASSQAQSGEQYF.

The CDR3: CASSVGLGVSSYNEQFF. CDR3 DNA: TGTGCCAGCAGCGTCGGACTGGGAGTGAGCTCCTACAATGAGCAGTTCTTC. J is TRBJ2-1 and V is TRBV9; weak D call: TRBD2 (5 bases). Germline-derived CDR1 and CDR2 are SGDLS and YYNGEE. Trimming left V 2 bases short and J 0 bases short, with 15 bases between. CDR3 size: 17 residues.